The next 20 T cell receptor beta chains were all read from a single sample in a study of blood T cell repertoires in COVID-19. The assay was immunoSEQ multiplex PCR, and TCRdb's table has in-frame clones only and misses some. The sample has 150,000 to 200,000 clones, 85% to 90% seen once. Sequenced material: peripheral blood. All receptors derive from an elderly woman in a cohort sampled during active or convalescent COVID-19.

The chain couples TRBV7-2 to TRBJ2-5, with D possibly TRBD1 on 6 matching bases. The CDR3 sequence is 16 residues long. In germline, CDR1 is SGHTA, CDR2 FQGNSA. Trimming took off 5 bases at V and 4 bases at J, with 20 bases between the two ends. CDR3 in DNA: TGTGCCAGCAGCCCCGAAACAGGGCGCGGAGGAGAGACCCAGTACTTC. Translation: CASSPETGRGGETQYF.

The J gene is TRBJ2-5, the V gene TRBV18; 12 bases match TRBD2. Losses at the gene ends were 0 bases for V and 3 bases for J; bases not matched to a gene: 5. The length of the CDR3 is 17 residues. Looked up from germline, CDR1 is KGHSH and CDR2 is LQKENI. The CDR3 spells CASSPPGLAGAKETQYF. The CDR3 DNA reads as TGTGCCAGCTCACCACCGGGACTAGCGGGTGCAAAAGAGACCCAGTACTTC.

CDR3 in DNA: TGTGCCAGCAGCGTAGTAGGACAGGGGGCCGGCGGGGAGCTGTTTTTT. Translation gives CASSVVGQGAGGELFF. The V call is TRBV9, the J call TRBJ2-2, with 11 bases that match TRBD1. From germline, CDR1 is SGDLS and CDR2 YYNGEE. The CDR3 has 16 amino acids. Trimming cost V 0 bases and J 7 bases; bases outside gene matches: 5.

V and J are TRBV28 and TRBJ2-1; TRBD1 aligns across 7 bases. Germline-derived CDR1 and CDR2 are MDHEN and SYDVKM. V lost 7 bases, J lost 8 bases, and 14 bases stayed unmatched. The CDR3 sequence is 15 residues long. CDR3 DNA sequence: TGTGCCAGCACCGAAGGGGGCAGGGAATTCGATGAGCAGTTCTTC. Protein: CASTEGGREFDEQFF.

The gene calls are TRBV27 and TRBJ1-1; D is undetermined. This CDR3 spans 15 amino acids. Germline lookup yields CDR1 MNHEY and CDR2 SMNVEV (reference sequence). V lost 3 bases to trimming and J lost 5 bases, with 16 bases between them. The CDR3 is CASSFQPILRTEAFF. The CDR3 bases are TGTGCCAGCAGTTTCCAGCCTATATTGCGGACTGAAGCTTTCTTT.

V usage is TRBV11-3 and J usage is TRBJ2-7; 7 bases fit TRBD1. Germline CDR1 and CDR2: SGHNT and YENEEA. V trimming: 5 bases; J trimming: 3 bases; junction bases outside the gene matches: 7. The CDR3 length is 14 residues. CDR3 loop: CASSPRTGNYEQYF. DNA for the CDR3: TGTGCCAGCAGCCCTCGGACAGGAAACTACGAGCAGTACTTC.

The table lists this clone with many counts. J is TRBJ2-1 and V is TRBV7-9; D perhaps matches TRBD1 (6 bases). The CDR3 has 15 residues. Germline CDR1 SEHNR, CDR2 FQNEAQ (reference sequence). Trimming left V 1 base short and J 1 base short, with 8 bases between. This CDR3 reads CASSLDGQSYNEQFF. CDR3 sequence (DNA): TGTGCCAGCAGCTTAGACGGACAGTCCTACAATGAGCAGTTCTTC.

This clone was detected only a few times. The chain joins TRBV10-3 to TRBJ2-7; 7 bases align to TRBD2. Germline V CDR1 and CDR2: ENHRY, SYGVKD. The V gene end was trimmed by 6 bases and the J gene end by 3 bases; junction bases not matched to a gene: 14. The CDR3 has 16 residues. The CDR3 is CAIRVDSVGLLYEQYV. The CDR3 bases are TGTGCCATCAGGGTGGATAGTGTGGGACTACTCTACGAGCAGTACGTC.

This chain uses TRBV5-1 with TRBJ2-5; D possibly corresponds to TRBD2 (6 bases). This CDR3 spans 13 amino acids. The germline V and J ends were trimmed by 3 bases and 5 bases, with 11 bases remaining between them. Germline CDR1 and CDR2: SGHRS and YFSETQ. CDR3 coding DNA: TGCGCCAGCAGCTACGGTGCGGGGGAGACCCAGTACTTC. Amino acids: CASSYGAGETQYF.

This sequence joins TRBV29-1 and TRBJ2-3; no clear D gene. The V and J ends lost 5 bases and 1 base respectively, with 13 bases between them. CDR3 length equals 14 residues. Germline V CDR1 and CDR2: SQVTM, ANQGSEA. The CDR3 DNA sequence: TGCAGCGTTCGTCCATTCGCGGGCACAGATACGCAGTATTTT. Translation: CSVRPFAGTDTQYF.

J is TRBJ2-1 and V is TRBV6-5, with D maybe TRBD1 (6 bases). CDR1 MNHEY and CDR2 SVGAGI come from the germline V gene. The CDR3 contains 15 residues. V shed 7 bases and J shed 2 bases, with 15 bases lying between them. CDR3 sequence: CASNLQGSTYNEQFF. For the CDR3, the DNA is TGTGCCAGCAACCTCCAGGGGAGCACCTACAATGAGCAGTTCTTC.

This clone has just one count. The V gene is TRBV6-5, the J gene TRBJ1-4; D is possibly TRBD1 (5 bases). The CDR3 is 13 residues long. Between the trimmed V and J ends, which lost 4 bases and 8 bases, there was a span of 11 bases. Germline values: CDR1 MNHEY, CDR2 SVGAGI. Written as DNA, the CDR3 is TGTGCCAGCAGTTCAGGGTTTGTAGAAAAACTGTTTTTT. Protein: CASSSGFVEKLFF.

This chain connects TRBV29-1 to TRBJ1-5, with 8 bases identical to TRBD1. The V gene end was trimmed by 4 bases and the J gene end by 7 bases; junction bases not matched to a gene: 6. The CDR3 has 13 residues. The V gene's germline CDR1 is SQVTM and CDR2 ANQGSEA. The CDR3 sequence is CSVGIYRGQPQHF. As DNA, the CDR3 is TGCAGCGTTGGTATATACAGGGGGCAGCCCCAGCATTTT.

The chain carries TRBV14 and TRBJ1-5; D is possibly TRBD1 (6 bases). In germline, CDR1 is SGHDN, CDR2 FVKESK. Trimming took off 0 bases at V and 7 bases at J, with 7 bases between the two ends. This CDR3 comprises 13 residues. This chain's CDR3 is CASSQDRGQPQHF. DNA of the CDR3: TGTGCCAGCAGCCAAGACAGGGGCCAGCCCCAGCATTTT.

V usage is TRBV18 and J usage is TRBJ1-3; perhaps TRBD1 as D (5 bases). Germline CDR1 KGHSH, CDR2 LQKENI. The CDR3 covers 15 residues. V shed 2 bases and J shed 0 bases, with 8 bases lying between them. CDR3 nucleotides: TGTGCCAGCTCACCAGGGGGGAGCTCTGGAAACACCATATATTTT. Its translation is CASSPGGSSGNTIYF.

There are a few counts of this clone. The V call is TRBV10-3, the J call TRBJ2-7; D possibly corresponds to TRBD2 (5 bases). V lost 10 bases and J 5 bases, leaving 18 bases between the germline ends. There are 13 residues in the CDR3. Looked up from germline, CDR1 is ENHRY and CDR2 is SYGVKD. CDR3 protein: CATRTPLYDEQYV. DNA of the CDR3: TGTGCCACCCGGACTCCATTGTATGACGAGCAGTACGTC.

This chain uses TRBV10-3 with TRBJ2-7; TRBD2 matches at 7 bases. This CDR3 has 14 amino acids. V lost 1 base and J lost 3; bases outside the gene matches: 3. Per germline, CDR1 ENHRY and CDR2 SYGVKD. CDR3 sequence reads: CAISEWGGGYEQYV. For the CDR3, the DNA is TGTGCCATCAGTGAGTGGGGGGGAGGCTACGAGCAGTACGTC.

CDR3 DNA sequence: TGTGCCAGCTCACCAGGGACAGGGGGATTTCAGCCCCAGCATTTT. Encoded protein: CASSPGTGGFQPQHF. The chain recombines TRBV18 with TRBJ1-5, with 11 positions matching TRBD1. Trimming removed 2 bases from V and 6 bases from J; junction bases left unmatched: 3. Germline V gives CDR1 KGHSH, CDR2 LQKENI. This CDR3 is 15 amino acids long.

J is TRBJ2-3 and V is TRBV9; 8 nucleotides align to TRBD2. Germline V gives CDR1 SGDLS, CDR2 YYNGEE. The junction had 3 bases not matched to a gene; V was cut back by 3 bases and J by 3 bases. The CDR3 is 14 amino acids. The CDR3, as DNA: TGTGCCAGCAGCGGGGGACTAGGAACAGATACGCAGTATTTT. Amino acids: CASSGGLGTDTQYF.

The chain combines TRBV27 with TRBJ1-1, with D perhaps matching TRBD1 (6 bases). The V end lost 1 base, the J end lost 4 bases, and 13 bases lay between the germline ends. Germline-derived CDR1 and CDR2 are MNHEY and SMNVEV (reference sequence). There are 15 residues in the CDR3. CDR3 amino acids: CASSLLGGRATEAFF. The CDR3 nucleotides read TGTGCCAGCAGTTTATTAGGGGGTAGGGCCACTGAAGCTTTCTTT.